The clone carrying this T cell receptor (beta chain) was detected ten times or more. No antigen is known for it. The CDR3 contains 14 residues. The V segment lost 1 base and the J segment 9 bases; nucleotides outside the gene matches: 7. The germline V gene encodes CDR1 SGHTA and CDR2 FQGNSA. TCR beta CDR3 region amplification was performed from RNA transcripts. The TCR CDR3 was amplified in a first-round RT-PCR using the HTBI primer set. A single record per CDR3 protein comes from TCRdb applying MiXCR to the multiplex PCR reads. The sample has fewer than 800,000 distinct CDR3 sequences; approximately 16% are singletons. Over 18 months, lack of ophthalmopathy progression marked Graves' hyperthyroidism as stable. Hyperthyroidism in the patients, aged 18 to 65, was newly diagnosed and under 2 months in duration. The data derive from a study of T cells in Graves' hyperthyroidism and ophthalmopathy. Broader study findings: Ophthalmopathy, as predicted by the model, came a median roughly 6.3 months after the prediction. Appearing also in blood were most of the thyroid clonotypes expanded above 0.001.

The sample comprised blood. The chain is built from TRBV7-2 and TRBJ2-3, with 7 bases identical to TRBD2. This TCR was recovered from a man aged 18 to 29 with Graves' hyperthyroidism. The CDR3 spells CASSLGSGLRTQYF. CDR3 DNA: TGTGCCAGCAGCTTAGGTAGCGGGTTGAGGACGCAGTATTTT.